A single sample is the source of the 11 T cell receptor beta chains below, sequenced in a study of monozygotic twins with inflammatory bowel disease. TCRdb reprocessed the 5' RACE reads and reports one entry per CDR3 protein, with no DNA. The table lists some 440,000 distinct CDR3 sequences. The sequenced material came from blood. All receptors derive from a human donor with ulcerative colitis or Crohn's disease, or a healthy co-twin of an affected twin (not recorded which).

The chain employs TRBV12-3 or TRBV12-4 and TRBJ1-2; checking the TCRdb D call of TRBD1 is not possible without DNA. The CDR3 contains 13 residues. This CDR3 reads CASSLQGGYGYTF.

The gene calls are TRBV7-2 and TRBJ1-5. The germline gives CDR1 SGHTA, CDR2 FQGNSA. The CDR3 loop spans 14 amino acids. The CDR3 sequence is CASSVDGFNQPQHF.

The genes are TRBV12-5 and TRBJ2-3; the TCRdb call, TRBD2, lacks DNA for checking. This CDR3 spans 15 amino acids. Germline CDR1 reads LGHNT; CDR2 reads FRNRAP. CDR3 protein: CASGHGLAGGDTQYF.

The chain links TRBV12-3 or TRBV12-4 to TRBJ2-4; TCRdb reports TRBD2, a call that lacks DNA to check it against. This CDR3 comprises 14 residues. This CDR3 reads CASSYAGSSDIQYF.

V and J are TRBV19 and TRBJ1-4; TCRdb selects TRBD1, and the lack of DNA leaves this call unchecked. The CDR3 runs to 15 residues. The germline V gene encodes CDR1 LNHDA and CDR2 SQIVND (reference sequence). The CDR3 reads CASREGTPPGEKLFF.

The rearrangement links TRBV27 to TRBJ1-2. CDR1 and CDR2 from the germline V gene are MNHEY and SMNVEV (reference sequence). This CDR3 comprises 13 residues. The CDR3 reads CASSLSGSRGYTF.

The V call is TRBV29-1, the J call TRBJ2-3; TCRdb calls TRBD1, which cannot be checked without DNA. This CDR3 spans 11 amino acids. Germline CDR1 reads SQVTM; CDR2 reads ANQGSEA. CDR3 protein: CSVVGGQAQYF.

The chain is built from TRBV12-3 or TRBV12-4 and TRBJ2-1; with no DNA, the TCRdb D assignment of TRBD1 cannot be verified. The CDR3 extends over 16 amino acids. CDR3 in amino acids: CASSLSGDLNINRRFF.

The CDR3 spells CSVGARLAGNEQYF. J is TRBJ2-7 and V is TRBV29-1; TCRdb indicates TRBD2, and absent DNA this call remains unverified. This CDR3 contains 14 residues. From germline, CDR1 is SQVTM and CDR2 ANQGSEA.

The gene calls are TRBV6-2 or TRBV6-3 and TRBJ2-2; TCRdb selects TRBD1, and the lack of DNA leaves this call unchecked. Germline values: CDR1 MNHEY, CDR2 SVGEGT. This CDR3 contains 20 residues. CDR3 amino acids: CASSRKSFGTGPVGTGELFF.

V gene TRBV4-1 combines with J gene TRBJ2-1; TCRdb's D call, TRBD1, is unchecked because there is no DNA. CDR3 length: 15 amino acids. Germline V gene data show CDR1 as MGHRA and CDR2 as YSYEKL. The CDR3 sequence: CASSQVPGQGNEQFF.